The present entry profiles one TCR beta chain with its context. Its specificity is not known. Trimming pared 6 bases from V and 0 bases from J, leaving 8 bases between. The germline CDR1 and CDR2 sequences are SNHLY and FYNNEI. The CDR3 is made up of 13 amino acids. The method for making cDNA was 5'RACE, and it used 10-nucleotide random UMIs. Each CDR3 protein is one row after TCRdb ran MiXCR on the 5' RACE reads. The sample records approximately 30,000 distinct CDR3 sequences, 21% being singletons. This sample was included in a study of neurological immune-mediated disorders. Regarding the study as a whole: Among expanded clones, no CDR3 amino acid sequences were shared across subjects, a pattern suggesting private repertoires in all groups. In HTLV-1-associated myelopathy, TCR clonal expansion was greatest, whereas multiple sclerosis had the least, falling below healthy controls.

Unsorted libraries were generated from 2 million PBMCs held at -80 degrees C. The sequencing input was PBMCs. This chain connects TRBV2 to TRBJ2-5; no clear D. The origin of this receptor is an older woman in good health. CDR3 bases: TGTGCCAGCAGGCCGGGCCACCAAGAGACCCAGTACTTC. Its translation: CASRPGHQETQYF. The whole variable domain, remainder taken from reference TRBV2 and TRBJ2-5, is EPEVTQTPSHQVTQMGQEVILRCVPISNHLYFYWYRQILGQKVEFLVSFYNNEISEKSEIFDDQFSVERPDGSNFTLKIRSTKLEDSAMYFCASRPGHQETQYFGPGTRLLVL.